Reported below is one T cell receptor beta chain. This sample stems from a study of blood T cell repertoires in COVID-19. Sequenced by immunoSEQ multiplex PCR; TCRdb stores in-frame clones only, minus some. The sample gives around 170,000 clones, about nine tenths of which show up once; roughly 10% is in the top ten. What was sequenced was PBMCs or T cells enriched from blood (not recorded which). The receptor comes from a woman younger than 30 who had recovered from COVID-19.

Written as DNA, the CDR3 is TGTGCCTGGACCCCACCGGGACAGCTCACAGATACGCAGTATTTT. This codes for CAWTPPGQLTDTQYF. The rearrangement uses TRBV30 and TRBJ2-3, with TRBD1 matching 7 bases. The junction had 9 bases not matched to a gene; V was cut back by 4 bases and J by 2 bases. Looked up from germline, CDR1 is GTSNPN and CDR2 is SVGIG (reference sequence). The CDR3 totals 15 residues.